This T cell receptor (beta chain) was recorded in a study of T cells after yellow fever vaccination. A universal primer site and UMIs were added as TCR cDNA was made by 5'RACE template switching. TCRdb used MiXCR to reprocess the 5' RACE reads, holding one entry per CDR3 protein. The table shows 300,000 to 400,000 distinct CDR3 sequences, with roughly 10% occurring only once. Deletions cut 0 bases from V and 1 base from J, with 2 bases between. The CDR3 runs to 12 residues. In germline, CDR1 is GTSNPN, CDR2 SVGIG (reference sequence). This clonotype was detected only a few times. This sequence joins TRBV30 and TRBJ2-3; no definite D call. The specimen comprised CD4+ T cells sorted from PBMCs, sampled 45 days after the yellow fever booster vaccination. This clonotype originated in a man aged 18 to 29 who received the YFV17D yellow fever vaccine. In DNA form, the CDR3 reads TGTGCCTGGAGTGTACGCACAGATACGCAGTATTTT. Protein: CAWSVRTDTQYF.